The 2 T cell receptor beta chains presented below share a single source sample, sequenced in a study of blood T cell repertoires in COVID-19. TCRdb keeps only in-frame clones here, not all; method: immunoSEQ multiplex PCR. The table has 85,000 to 120,000 clones, around 90% seen once. Sequencing was done on a sample of peripheral blood. These receptor sequences come from a man aged 18-30 years with acute or convalescent COVID-19.

The V call is TRBV6-6, the J call TRBJ1-1, with D uncertain. The CDR3 has 15 residues. The germline gives CDR1 MNHNY, CDR2 SVGAGI (reference sequence). V was shortened by 2 bases and J by 5 bases, with 15 bases between the two germline ends. The CDR3 DNA is TGTGCCAGCAGTTACACCACAGTGAGGGTAACTGAAGCTTTCTTT. This gives the protein CASSYTTVRVTEAFF.

The CDR3 spells CASSDFIRGTYEQYF. In DNA, the CDR3 is TGTGCCAGCAGTGATTTTATCAGAGGCACCTACGAGCAGTACTTC. This sequence joins TRBV6-1 and TRBJ2-7; D is ambiguous. Between the trimmed V and J ends, which lost 3 bases and 2 bases, there was a span of 14 bases. CDR3 length: 15 residues. The germline V gene has CDR1 MNHNS and CDR2 SASEGT.